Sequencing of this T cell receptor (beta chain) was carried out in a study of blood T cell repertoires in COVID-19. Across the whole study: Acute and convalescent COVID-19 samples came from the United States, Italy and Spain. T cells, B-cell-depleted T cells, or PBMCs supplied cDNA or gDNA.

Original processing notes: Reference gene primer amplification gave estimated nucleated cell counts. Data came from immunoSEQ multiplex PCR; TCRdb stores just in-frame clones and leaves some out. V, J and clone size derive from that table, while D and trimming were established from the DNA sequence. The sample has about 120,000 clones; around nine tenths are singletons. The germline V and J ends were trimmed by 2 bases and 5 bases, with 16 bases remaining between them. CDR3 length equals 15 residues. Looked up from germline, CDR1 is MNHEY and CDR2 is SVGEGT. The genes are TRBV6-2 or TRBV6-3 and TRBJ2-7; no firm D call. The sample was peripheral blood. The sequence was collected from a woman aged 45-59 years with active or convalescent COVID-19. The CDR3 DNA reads TGTGCCAGCAGTTACCGTTCGTACTTGGAGAACGAGCAGTACTTC. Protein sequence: CASSYRSYLENEQYF.